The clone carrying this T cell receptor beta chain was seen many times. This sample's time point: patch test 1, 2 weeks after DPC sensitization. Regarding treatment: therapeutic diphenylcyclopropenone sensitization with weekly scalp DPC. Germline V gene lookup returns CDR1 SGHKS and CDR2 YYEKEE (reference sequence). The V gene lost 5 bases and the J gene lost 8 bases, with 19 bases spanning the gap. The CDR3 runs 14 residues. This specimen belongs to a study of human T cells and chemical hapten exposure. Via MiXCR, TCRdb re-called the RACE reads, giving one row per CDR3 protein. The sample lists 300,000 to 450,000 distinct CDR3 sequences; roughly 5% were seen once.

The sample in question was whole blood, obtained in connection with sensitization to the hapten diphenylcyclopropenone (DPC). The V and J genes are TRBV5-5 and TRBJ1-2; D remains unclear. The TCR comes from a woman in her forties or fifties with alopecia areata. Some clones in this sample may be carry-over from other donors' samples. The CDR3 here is CASSFADTGQGYTF. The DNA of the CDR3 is TGTGCCAGCAGTTTCGCAGACACGGGCCAGGGCTACACCTTC. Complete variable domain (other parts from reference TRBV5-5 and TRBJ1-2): DAGVTQSPTHLIKTRGQQVTLRCSPISGHKSVSWYQQVLGQGPQFIFQYYEKEERGRGNFPDRFSARQFPNYSSELNVNALLLGDSALYLCASSFADTGQGYTFGSGTRLTVV.